This T cell receptor (beta chain) was sequenced during a study of blood T cell repertoires in COVID-19. Profiled with immunoSEQ multiplex PCR; TCRdb holds only in-frame clones, not every one. Here the sample spans approximately 300,000 clones, about 85% being singletons. This clone was seen a single time. The clonotype comes from a human donor with COVID-19, enrolled during active disease. The donor label of this sample is uncertain. The source material was peripheral blood.

The CDR3 here is CASSQDLVQYGYTF. The CDR3 DNA reads as TGCGCCAGCAGCCAAGATTTGGTACAGTATGGCTACACCTTC. The V and J genes are TRBV4-3 and TRBJ1-2; no clear D. The V end was cut by 0 bases, the J end by 5 bases, with 10 bases between. The germline V gene encodes CDR1 LGHNA and CDR2 YSLEER. This CDR3 comprises 14 residues.